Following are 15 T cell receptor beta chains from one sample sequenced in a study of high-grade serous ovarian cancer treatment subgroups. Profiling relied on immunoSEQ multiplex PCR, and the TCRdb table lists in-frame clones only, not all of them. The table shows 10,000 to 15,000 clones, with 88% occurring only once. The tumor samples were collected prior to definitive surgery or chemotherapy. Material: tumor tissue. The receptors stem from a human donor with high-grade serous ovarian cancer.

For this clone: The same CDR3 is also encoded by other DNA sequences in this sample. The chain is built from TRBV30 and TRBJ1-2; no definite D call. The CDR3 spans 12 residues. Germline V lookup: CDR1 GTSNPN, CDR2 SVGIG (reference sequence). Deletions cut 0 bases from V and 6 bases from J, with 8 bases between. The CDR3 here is CAWSVVADGYTF. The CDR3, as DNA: TGTGCCTGGAGTGTAGTTGCGGATGGCTACACCTTC. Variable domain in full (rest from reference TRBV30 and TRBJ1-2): SQTIHQWPATLVQPVGSPLSLECTVEGTSNPNLYWYRQAAGRGLQLLFYSVGIGQISSEVPQNLSASRPQDRQFILSSKKLLLSDSGFYLCAWSVVADGYTFGSGTRLTVV.

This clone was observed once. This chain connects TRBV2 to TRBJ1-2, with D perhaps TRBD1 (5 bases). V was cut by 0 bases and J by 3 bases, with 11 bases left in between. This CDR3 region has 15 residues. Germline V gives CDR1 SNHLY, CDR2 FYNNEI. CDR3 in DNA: TGTGCCAGCAGTGAAGCGGCAGGGTTACACTATGGCTACACCTTC. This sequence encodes CASSEAAGLHYGYTF.

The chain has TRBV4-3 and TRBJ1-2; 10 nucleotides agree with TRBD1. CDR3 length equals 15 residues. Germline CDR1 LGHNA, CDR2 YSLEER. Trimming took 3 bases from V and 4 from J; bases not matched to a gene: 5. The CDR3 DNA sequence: TGCGCCAGCAGCCAGGCCGGGACAGGGGTCTATGGCTACACCTTC. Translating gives CASSQAGTGVYGYTF.

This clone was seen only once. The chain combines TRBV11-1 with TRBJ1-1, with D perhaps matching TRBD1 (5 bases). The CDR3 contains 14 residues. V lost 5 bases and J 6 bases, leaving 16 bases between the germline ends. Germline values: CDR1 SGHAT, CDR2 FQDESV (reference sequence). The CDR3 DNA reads TGTGCCAGCAGCGCCCGTCCGGGGGGTCCTGAAGCTTTCTTT. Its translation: CASSARPGGPEAFF.

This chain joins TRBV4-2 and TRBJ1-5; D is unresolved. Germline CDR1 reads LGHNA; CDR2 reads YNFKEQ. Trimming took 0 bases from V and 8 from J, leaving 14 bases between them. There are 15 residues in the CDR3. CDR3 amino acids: CASSQDLEPSEPQHF. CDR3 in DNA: TGTGCCAGCAGCCAAGATTTAGAACCGTCGGAGCCCCAGCATTTT.

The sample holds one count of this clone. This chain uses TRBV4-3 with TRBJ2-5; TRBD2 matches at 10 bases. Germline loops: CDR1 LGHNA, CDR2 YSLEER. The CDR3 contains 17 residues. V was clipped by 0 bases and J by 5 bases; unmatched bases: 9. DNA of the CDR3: TGCGCCAGCAGCCAAGAACTAGCGGGGTCTTCAGGGGAGACCCAGTACTTC. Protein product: CASSQELAGSSGETQYF.

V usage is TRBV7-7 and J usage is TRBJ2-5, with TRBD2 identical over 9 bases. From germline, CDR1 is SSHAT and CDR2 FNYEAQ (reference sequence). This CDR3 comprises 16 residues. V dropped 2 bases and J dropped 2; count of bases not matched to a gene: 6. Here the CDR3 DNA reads TGTGCCAGCAGCTTAAGCGGTGCGGGGGGGCAAGAGACCCAGTACTTC. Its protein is CASSLSGAGGQETQYF.

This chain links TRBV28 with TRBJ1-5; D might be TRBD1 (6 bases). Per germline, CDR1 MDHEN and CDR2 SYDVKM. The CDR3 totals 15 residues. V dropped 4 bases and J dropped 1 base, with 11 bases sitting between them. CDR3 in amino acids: CASSSGAGSNQPQHF. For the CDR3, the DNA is TGTGCCAGCAGTTCGGGGGCGGGGAGCAATCAGCCCCAGCATTTT.

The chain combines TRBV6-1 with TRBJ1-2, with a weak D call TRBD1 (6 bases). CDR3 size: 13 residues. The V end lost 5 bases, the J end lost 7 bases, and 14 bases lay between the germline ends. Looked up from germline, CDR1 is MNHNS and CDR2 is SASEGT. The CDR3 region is CASSFGGASGYTF. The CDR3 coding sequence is TGTGCCAGCAGTTTCGGGGGGGCAAGTGGCTACACCTTC.

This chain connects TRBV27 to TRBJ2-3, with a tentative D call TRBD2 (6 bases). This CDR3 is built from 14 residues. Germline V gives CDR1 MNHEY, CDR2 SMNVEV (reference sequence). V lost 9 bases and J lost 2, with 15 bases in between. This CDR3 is CASRPGLLTDTQYF. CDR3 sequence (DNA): TGTGCCAGTCGTCCGGGACTCCTCACAGATACGCAGTATTTT.

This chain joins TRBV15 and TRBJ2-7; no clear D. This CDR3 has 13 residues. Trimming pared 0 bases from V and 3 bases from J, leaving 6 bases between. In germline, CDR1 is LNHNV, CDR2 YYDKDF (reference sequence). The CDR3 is CATSRDLFYEQYF. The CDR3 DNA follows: TGTGCCACCAGCAGAGATCTGTTCTACGAGCAGTACTTC.

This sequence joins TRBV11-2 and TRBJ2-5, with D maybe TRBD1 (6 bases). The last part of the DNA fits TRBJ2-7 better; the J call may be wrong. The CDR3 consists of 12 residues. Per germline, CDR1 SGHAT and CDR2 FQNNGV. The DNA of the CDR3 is TGTGCCAGCAGCTTGACAGGCTACGAGCAGTACTTC. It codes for CASSLTGYEQYF.

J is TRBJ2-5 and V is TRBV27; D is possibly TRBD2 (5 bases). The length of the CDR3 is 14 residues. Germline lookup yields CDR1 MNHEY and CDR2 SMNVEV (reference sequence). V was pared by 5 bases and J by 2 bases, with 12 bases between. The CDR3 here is CASSPYGVQETQYF. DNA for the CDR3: TGTGCCAGCAGTCCCTACGGGGTGCAAGAGACCCAGTACTTC.

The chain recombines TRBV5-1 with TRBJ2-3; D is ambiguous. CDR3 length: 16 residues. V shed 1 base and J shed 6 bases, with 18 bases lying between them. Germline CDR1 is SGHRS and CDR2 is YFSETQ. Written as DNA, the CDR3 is TGCGCCAGCAGCTTGTCTAGTGGGCCCCCTTCGGATACGCAGTATTTT. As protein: CASSLSSGPPSDTQYF. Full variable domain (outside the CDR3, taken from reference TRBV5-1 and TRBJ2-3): KAGVTQTPRYLIKTRGQQVTLSCSPISGHRSVSWYQQTPGQGLQFLFEYFSETQRNKGNFPGRFSGRQFSNSRSEMNVSTLELGDSALYLCASSLSSGPPSDTQYFGPGTRLTVL.

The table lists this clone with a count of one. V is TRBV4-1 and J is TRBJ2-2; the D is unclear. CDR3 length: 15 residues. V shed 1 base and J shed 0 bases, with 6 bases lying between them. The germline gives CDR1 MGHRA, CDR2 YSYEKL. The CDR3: CASSQGMTNTGELFF. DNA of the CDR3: TGCGCCAGCAGCCAAGGTATGACGAACACCGGGGAGCTGTTTTTT.